This paragraph reports one T cell receptor beta chain. The record originates from a study of blood T cell repertoires in COVID-19. Study as a whole: From the United States, Italy and Spain came samples of acute and convalescent COVID-19. PBMCs, B-cell-depleted T cells, or T cells were the source of the cDNA or gDNA that made up the material.

V dropped 4 bases and J dropped 7 bases, with 18 bases sitting between them. Germline values: CDR1 SGHKS, CDR2 YYEKEE (reference sequence). This CDR3 region has 15 residues. Authors' methods: Estimates of nucleated cell counts were drawn from the amplification of reference gene primers. The data were produced by immunoSEQ multiplex PCR, yet TCRdb's version contains in-frame clones alone and is incomplete. That table is the source of V, J and clone size, and D and trimming were worked out from the DNA. The data show more than 200,000 clones, roughly 90% seen once. Sequencing input: peripheral blood. The J gene is TRBJ1-5, the V gene TRBV5-5; tentative D call: TRBD1 (6 bases). The source is a man aged 25 to 40 with active or convalescent COVID-19. The CDR3 sequence is CASSHRTVPSQPQHF. The CDR3 DNA reads as TGTGCCAGCAGCCATAGGACAGTGCCATCCCAGCCCCAGCATTTT.